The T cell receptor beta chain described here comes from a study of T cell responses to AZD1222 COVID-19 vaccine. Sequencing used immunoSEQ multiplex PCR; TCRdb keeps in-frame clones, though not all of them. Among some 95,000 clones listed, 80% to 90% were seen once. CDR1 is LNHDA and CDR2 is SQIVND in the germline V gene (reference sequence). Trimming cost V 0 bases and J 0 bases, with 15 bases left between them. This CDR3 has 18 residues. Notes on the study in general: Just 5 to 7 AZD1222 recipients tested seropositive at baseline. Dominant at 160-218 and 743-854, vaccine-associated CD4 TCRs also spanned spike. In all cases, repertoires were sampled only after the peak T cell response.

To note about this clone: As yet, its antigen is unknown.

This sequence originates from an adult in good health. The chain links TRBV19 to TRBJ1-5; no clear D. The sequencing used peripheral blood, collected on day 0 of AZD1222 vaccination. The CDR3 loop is CASSIDPGGLLSNQPQHF. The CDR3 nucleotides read TGTGCCAGTAGTATAGATCCGGGAGGCTTACTTAGCAATCAGCCCCAGCATTTT.